This is a list of T cell receptor beta chains from one sample in a study of blood T cell repertoires in COVID-19. Generated by immunoSEQ multiplex PCR, the TCRdb table keeps only in-frame clones and is missing some. This sample carries around 110,000 clones, roughly 80% of them seen once, and the ten largest clones take 2% to 2.5%. The sequenced sample consisted of peripheral blood. These receptor sequences come from a young man with acute or convalescent COVID-19. CDR3s include the opening cysteine and the closing phenylalanine or tryptophan. Each record gives: V gene, clone size, D gene, J gene, CDR3 protein, CDR3 DNA. D genes are given only for firm matches. Clone size is not always given. Where it is, it says once, few, many or a class for expanded clones.

>TRBV28|.|.|TRBJ2-3
CASSSTRSTDTQYF
TGTGCCAGCAGTTCTACTCGTAGCACAGATACGCAGTATTTT
>TRBV9|.|.|TRBJ1-1
CASSVGFQAGTEAFF
TGTGCCAGCAGCGTAGGATTCCAGGCGGGCACTGAAGCTTTCTTT
>TRBV28|.|.|TRBJ1-2
CASNLDTLGNPGANYGYTF
TGTGCCAGCAACTTGGACACCCTCGGTAACCCTGGGGCTAACTATGGCTACACCTTC
>TRBV4-3|.|.|TRBJ1-4
CASSQDSATWSTNEKLFF
TGCGCCAGCAGCCAGGACAGTGCGACCTGGTCAACTAATGAAAAACTGTTTTTT
>TRBV7-8|few|.|TRBJ1-6
CASSSSQYNSPLHF
TGTGCCAGCAGCTCCTCACAGTATAATTCACCCCTCCACTTT
>TRBV5-1|once|TRBD2|TRBJ2-7
CASTLPGLEDEQYF
TGCGCCAGCACACTGCCGGGACTAGAGGACGAGCAGTACTTC
>TRBV10-2|.|.|TRBJ1-5
CASSERGYSNQPQHF
TGCGCCAGCAGTGAGAGGGGGTATAGCAATCAGCCCCAGCATTTT
>TRBV19|.|.|TRBJ1-5
CASSEAPPRQPQHF
TGTGCCAGTAGTGAGGCCCCACCTCGACAGCCCCAGCATTTT
>TRBV4-2|.|.|TRBJ2-1
CASSQEAAFSNEQFF
TGTGCCAGCAGCCAAGAGGCGGCCTTCTCCAATGAGCAGTTCTTC
>TRBV6-2/TRBV6-3|once|.|TRBJ1-2
CASSSQAGLRYGYTF
TGTGCCAGCAGTTCACAGGCCGGGCTGCGGTATGGCTACACCTTC
>TRBV7-6|.|.|TRBJ1-4
CASSPGGSENEKLFF
TGTGCCAGCAGCCCCGGGGGGTCTGAGAATGAAAAACTGTTTTTT
>TRBV5-1|few|.|TRBJ1-4
CASSPAGGANEKLFF
TGCGCCAGCAGCCCGGCAGGAGGGGCTAATGAAAAACTGTTTTTT
>TRBV5-1|.|TRBD2|TRBJ2-2
CASSPVAGGPQGELFF
TGCGCCAGCAGCCCCGTAGCGGGGGGACCCCAGGGGGAGCTGTTTTTT
>TRBV30|.|.|TRBJ1-3
CAWSVRHRQAGNTIYF
TGTGCCTGGAGTGTACGGCACAGGCAGGCTGGAAACACCATATATTTT
>TRBV28|.|TRBD1|TRBJ2-5
CASSPSPDRAQETQYF
TGTGCCAGCAGCCCCTCGCCGGACAGGGCCCAAGAGACCCAGTACTTC
>TRBV9|.|.|TRBJ1-5
CASSQGGGIDQPQHF
TGTGCCAGCAGCCAAGGAGGAGGGATCGATCAGCCCCAGCATTTT
>TRBV6-5|.|TRBD1|TRBJ1-5
CASGTGSQPQHF
TGTGCCAGCGGGACAGGGTCTCAGCCCCAGCATTTT
>TRBV6-6|.|TRBD2|TRBJ2-5
CASSWPPGTSGLSYQETQYF
TGTGCCAGCAGCTGGCCACCCGGGACTAGCGGCCTCTCGTACCAAGAGACCCAGTACTTC
>TRBV19|.|TRBD1|TRBJ1-6
CASSWTGTGRPVDSPLHF
TGTGCCAGTAGTTGGACCGGGACAGGGAGACCAGTCGATTCACCCCTCCACTTT
>TRBV29-1|.|TRBD1|TRBJ2-1
CSVGLGGVYNEQFF
TGCAGCGTTGGTCTAGGGGGCGTCTACAATGAGCAGTTCTTC